A single sample gave rise to the 12 T cell receptor beta chains below, sequenced in a study of control samples from healthy donors and cancer patients. Libraries were prepared by immunoSEQ multiplex PCR; TCRdb keeps only in-frame clonotypes and omits some of them. The sample lists around 140,000 clones, approximately 89% occurring once. The sample taken for sequencing was PBMCs. These TCRs come from a man aged 50-60 years with head and neck cancer.

The V gene is TRBV10-2, the J gene TRBJ1-2; possible D gene TRBD1, 6 bases. The CDR3 runs 16 residues. Germline CDR1 and CDR2: WSHSY and SAAADI. Trimming cost V 2 bases and J 3 bases, with 16 bases left between them. The CDR3 DNA reads TGCGCCAGCAGTGAGGGGGGCACCCTAGGAGACTATGGCTACACCTTC. Its translation is CASSEGGTLGDYGYTF.

V gene TRBV5-6 combines with J gene TRBJ1-3; 10 bases align to TRBD1. The CDR3 is 19 residues long. CDR1 SGHDT and CDR2 YYEEEE come from the germline V gene. J lost 0 bases, V lost 2 bases, and 11 bases had no gene match. The CDR3 DNA is TGTGCCAGCAGCTTACCGGGACAGGGGAATCCTCGCTCTGGAAACACCATATATTTT. Its protein product is CASSLPGQGNPRSGNTIYF.

This rearrangement joins TRBV28 to TRBJ2-2, with TRBD2 as a possible D gene (6 bases). The CDR3 contains 19 residues. The V gene's germline CDR1 is MDHEN and CDR2 SYDVKM. V was cut by 4 bases and J by 5 bases, with 26 bases left in between. The CDR3 DNA is TGTGCCAGCAGTTCTCTTCGGCGGGACTCGGGGCCGAGGACCGGGGAGCTGTTTTTT. The encoded protein is CASSSLRRDSGPRTGELFF. The variable domain in full, with the rest retrieved from reference TRBV28 and TRBJ2-2, is DVKVTQSSRYLVKRTGEKVFLECVQDMDHENMFWYRQDPGLGLRLIYFSYDVKMKEKGDIPEGYSVSREKKERFSLILESASTNQTSMYLCASSSLRRDSGPRTGELFFGEGSRLTVL.

This chain links TRBV2 with TRBJ2-6; D is undetermined. Deletions cut 5 bases from V and 1 base from J, with 12 bases between. Per the germline V gene, CDR1 is SNHLY and CDR2 is FYNNEI. The CDR3 loop spans 16 amino acids. This chain's CDR3 is CASSFHLGSGANVLTF. DNA of the CDR3: TGTGCCAGCAGTTTCCACTTGGGTTCTGGGGCCAACGTCCTGACTTTC.

The chain couples TRBV4-2 to TRBJ2-1; D call uncertain. CDR1 LGHNA and CDR2 YNFKEQ come from the germline V gene. The V end lost 0 bases, the J end lost 0 bases, and 12 bases lay between the germline ends. The length of the CDR3 is 17 residues. The CDR3 protein is CASSQDSDSSSYNEQFF. Written as DNA, the CDR3 is TGTGCCAGCAGCCAAGATAGTGACTCCAGCTCCTACAATGAGCAGTTCTTC.

The sample holds one count of this clone. The chain combines TRBV6-5 with TRBJ1-1; the D gene is possibly TRBD1 (6 bases). The length of the CDR3 is 15 residues. V lost 0 bases, J lost 5 bases, and 13 bases lay in between. The V gene's germline CDR1 is MNHEY and CDR2 SVGAGI. CDR3 in DNA: TGTGCCAGCAGTTACTCCGGGACAATCAGTACTGAAGCTTTCTTT. It yields the protein CASSYSGTISTEAFF.

The chain joins TRBV6-2 or TRBV6-3 to TRBJ2-5, with 7 bases fitting TRBD2. Germline-derived CDR1 and CDR2 are MNHEY and SVGEGT. Trimming cost V 6 bases and J 2 bases; bases outside gene matches: 6. This CDR3 is built from 14 residues. The CDR3 DNA follows: TGTGCCAGCAGCCGGGGAGCGGGGCAAGAGACCCAGTACTTC. Amino acids: CASSRGAGQETQYF.

The J gene is TRBJ2-7, the V gene TRBV19; 9 bases agree with TRBD1. The CDR3 loop spans 13 amino acids. Germline V gives CDR1 LNHDA, CDR2 SQIVND (reference sequence). The V and J ends lost 6 bases and 5 bases, in that order; junction bases with no gene match: 5. CDR3 protein: CASRDRGTHEQYF. In DNA, the CDR3 is TGTGCCAGTAGGGACAGGGGTACCCACGAGCAGTACTTC.

The chain is built from TRBV29-1 and TRBJ2-7, with TRBD2 as a possible D gene (7 bases). V gave up 4 bases and J gave up 2 bases, with 21 bases separating them. This CDR3 region has 16 residues. Germline loops: CDR1 SQVTM, CDR2 ANQGSEA. DNA for the CDR3: TGCAGCGTTGGGGGGGGGCCGAGACTTCTCCCCTACGAGCAGTACTTC. Its translation: CSVGGGPRLLPYEQYF.

This chain links TRBV7-9 with TRBJ1-2; D possibly corresponds to TRBD1 (6 bases). CDR3 length equals 14 residues. Looked up from germline, CDR1 is SEHNR and CDR2 is FQNEAQ (reference sequence). V was clipped by 4 bases and J by 4 bases, with 13 bases between them. In DNA form, the CDR3 reads TGTGCCAGCAGCTCCCCGGGGGCGACCTATGGCTACACCTTC. Translating it yields CASSSPGATYGYTF.

This clone has just a few counts. The rearrangement joins TRBV28 to TRBJ1-2; the D gene is possibly TRBD1 (6 bases). The CDR3 length is 14 residues. Between the trimmed V and J ends, which lost 5 bases and 4 bases, there was a span of 14 bases. Germline values: CDR1 MDHEN, CDR2 SYDVKM. The CDR3 bases are TGTGCCAGCAGTCAACCAACAGGGAGCTATGGCTACACCTTC. Translating it yields CASSQPTGSYGYTF.

The chain links TRBV20-1 to TRBJ2-1; D not resolved. The CDR3 is 14 residues long. The V gene's germline CDR1 is DFQATT and CDR2 SNEGSKA (reference sequence). V gave up 3 bases and J gave up 10 bases, with 19 bases separating them. The CDR3 protein is CSASTRIRIYEQFF. As DNA, the CDR3 is TGCAGTGCTAGTACCAGGATCAGAATCTACGAGCAGTTCTTC.